The 26 T cell receptor beta chains reported below all come from one sample, sequenced in a study of T cell responses to AZD1222 COVID-19 vaccine. Some clones are missing from TCRdb's copy, which holds only in-frame ones; the method was immunoSEQ multiplex PCR. The table shows around 160,000 clones, with roughly nine tenths occurring only once. The source was peripheral blood, collected 28 days after the second AZD1222 dose. These receptors all come from an adult who received the AZD1222 COVID-19 vaccine.

This clone was recorded a few times. The chain employs TRBV6-4 and TRBJ2-6; D may be TRBD2 (5 bases). The CDR3 covers 16 residues. Germline V gene sequence: CDR1 MRHNA, CDR2 SNTAGT. Deletions cut 5 bases from V and 0 bases from J, with 11 bases between. The CDR3 coding sequence is TGTGCCAGCAGTCCGGACGGGAACTCTGGGGCCAACGTCCTGACTTTC. Protein: CASSPDGNSGANVLTF.

The chain is built from TRBV3-1 (or the pseudogene TRBV3-2) and TRBJ2-3, with 8 positions matching TRBD1. This CDR3 has 16 amino acids. CDR1 is LGHDT, CDR2 YNNKEL, per germline (reference sequence). Trimming took 1 base from V and 1 from J; bases not matched to a gene: 4. The DNA for the CDR3 is TGTGCCAGCAGCCAAGTGACAGGGGTTGGCACAGATACGCAGTATTTT. It encodes CASSQVTGVGTDTQYF.

This chain uses TRBV14 with TRBJ1-1, with 10 bases matching TRBD1. Unmatched junction bases numbered 14, after V lost 2 bases and J lost 5 bases. The germline CDR1 and CDR2 sequences are SGHDN and FVKESK. CDR3 length: 18 residues. CDR3 sequence: CASSQFGRQGASRTEAFF. The CDR3 nucleotides are TGTGCCAGCAGCCAATTTGGGAGACAGGGGGCGAGTCGTACTGAAGCTTTCTTT. Full variable domain (outside the CDR3, taken from reference TRBV14 and TRBJ1-1): EAGVTQFPSHSVIEKGQTVTLRCDPISGHDNLYWYRRVMGKEIKFLLHFVKESKQDESGMPNNRFLAERTGGTYSTLKVQPAELEDSGVYFCASSQFGRQGASRTEAFFGQGTRLTVV.

This chain uses TRBV7-9 with TRBJ1-1, with D perhaps matching TRBD1 (5 bases). Trimming took off 2 bases at V and 1 base at J, with 11 bases between the two ends. Germline V CDR1 and CDR2: SEHNR, FQNEAQ (reference sequence). CDR3 length: 15 residues. Here the CDR3 reads CASSLTGGENTEAFF. Written as DNA, the CDR3 is TGTGCCAGCAGCTTAACAGGCGGCGAGAACACTGAAGCTTTCTTT.

V gene TRBV25-1 combines with J gene TRBJ1-3; perhaps TRBD1 as D (5 bases). Germline assignment: CDR1 MGHDK and CDR2 SYGVNS. CDR3 size: 16 residues. V dropped 2 bases and J dropped 2 bases, with 13 bases sitting between them. CDR3 sequence: CASSELGGAAGNTIYF. CDR3 nucleotides: TGTGCCAGCAGTGAACTGGGGGGAGCCGCTGGAAACACCATATATTTT. The variable domain in full, with the rest retrieved from reference TRBV25-1 and TRBJ1-3, is EADIYQTPRYLVIGTGKKITLECSQTMGHDKMYWYQQDPGMELHLIHYSYGVNSTEKGDLSSESTVSRIRTEHFPLTLESARPSHTSQYLCASSELGGAAGNTIYFGEGSWLTVV.

The chain is built from TRBV7-3 and TRBJ2-5; D remains unclear. This CDR3 has 13 amino acids. Trimming took off 1 base at V and 5 bases at J, with 8 bases between the two ends. Per the germline V gene, CDR1 is SGHTA and CDR2 is FQGTGA. CDR3 sequence reads: CASSLNIYETQYF. DNA for the CDR3: TGTGCCAGCAGCTTAAATATCTATGAGACCCAGTACTTC. The full variable domain, its missing parts supplied by reference TRBV7-3 and TRBJ2-5, is GAGVSQTPSNKVTEKGKYVELRCDPISGHTALYWYRQSLGQGPEFLIYFQGTGAADDSGLPNDRFFAVRPEGSVSTLKIQRTERGDSAVYLCASSLNIYETQYFGPGTRLLVL.

The chain has TRBV5-4 and TRBJ2-5, with 11 bases that match TRBD2. Per germline, CDR1 SGHNT and CDR2 YYREEE (reference sequence). The CDR3 spans 17 residues. The ends lost 0 bases at V and 1 base at J; junction bases unmatched: 5. CDR3 protein: CASSLETSGDSQETQYF. Written as DNA, the CDR3 is TGTGCCAGCAGCTTGGAGACTAGCGGGGATAGCCAAGAGACCCAGTACTTC. The entire variable domain, with the rest obtained from reference TRBV5-4 and TRBJ2-5, is as follows: ETGVTQSPTHLIKTRGQQVTLRCSSQSGHNTVSWYQQALGQGPQFIFQYYREEENGRGNFPPRFSGLQFPNYSSELNVNALELDDSALYLCASSLETSGDSQETQYFGPGTRLLVL.

This chain joins TRBV6-1 and TRBJ2-5; a weak D match, TRBD1 (5 bases). The CDR3 covers 18 residues. Trimming left V 0 bases short and J 4 bases short, with 21 bases between. Germline-derived CDR1 and CDR2 are MNHNS and SASEGT. In DNA, the CDR3 is TGTGCCAGCAGTGAAGCGCAACAGCAAGGTCTTAGGGGAGAGACCCAGTACTTC. Its translation: CASSEAQQQGLRGETQYF.

The chain carries TRBV4-3 and TRBJ2-2, with 7 positions matching TRBD1. The CDR3 runs to 15 residues. The V gene's germline CDR1 is LGHNA and CDR2 YSLEER. With V trimmed by 3 bases and J by 2 bases, 3 bases remained unmatched. The CDR3 DNA is TGCGCCAGCAGCCACGACAGGGATAACACCGGGGAGCTGTTTTTT. Translated: CASSHDRDNTGELFF.

The genes are TRBV6-5 and TRBJ1-1, with D perhaps matching TRBD1 (5 bases). This CDR3 has 15 residues. V was shortened by 0 bases and J by 4 bases, with 12 bases between the two germline ends. Germline V lookup: CDR1 MNHEY, CDR2 SVGAGI. CDR3 loop: CASSYSDSTGTEAFF. The CDR3 coding sequence is TGTGCCAGCAGTTACTCCGACAGTACCGGCACTGAAGCTTTCTTT.

This clone was seen once. The chain joins TRBV19 to TRBJ1-1; weak D call: TRBD1 (5 bases). CDR1 is LNHDA and CDR2 is SQIVND in the germline V gene (reference sequence). Deletions cut 7 bases from V and 4 bases from J, with 22 bases between. The CDR3 totals 16 residues. CDR3 region: CASTTSGLPGGTEAFF. The CDR3 bases are TGTGCCAGTACAACTTCGGGACTCCCGGGCGGCACTGAAGCTTTCTTT.

The chain links TRBV4-2 to TRBJ2-1; 8 bases are shared with TRBD1. From germline, CDR1 is LGHNA and CDR2 YNFKEQ. This CDR3 has 16 amino acids. J was trimmed by 6 bases and V by 3 bases; bases with no gene match: 10. CDR3 in amino acids: CASSHPGTGTPNEQFF. CDR3 bases: TGTGCCAGCAGCCACCCCGGGACAGGAACGCCCAATGAGCAGTTCTTC.

The V gene is TRBV3-1 (or the pseudogene TRBV3-2), the J gene TRBJ1-6, with TRBD1 as a possible D gene (5 bases). The CDR3 has 17 residues. V was cut by 3 bases and J by 0 bases, with 12 bases left in between. Germline V gene lookup returns CDR1 LGHDT and CDR2 YNNKEL (reference sequence). The CDR3 DNA is TGTGCCAGCAGCCATGGGGACGGCAGCTCCTATAATTCACCCCTCCACTTT. Amino acids: CASSHGDGSSYNSPLHF.

V and J are TRBV5-1 and TRBJ2-7, with no clear D. Trimming took off 2 bases at V and 5 bases at J, with 14 bases between the two ends. Per the germline V gene, CDR1 is SGHRS and CDR2 is YFSETQ. The CDR3 is made up of 14 amino acids. Here the CDR3 reads CASSFHTKPDEQYF. Here the CDR3 DNA reads TGCGCCAGCAGCTTTCACACAAAACCAGACGAGCAGTACTTC.

This sequence joins TRBV6-5 and TRBJ1-6; a possible D gene is TRBD1 (5 bases). V shed 5 bases and J shed 7 bases, with 6 bases lying between them. CDR1 is MNHEY, CDR2 SVGAGI, per germline. This CDR3 contains 12 residues. The CDR3 DNA sequence: TGTGCCAGCAGTAAGGGGAATTCACCCCTCCACTTT. The encoded protein is CASSKGNSPLHF.

The chain combines TRBV5-4 with TRBJ2-6; 12 bases are a match to TRBD1. Per germline, CDR1 SGHNT and CDR2 YYREEE (reference sequence). The CDR3 contains 20 residues. Trimming took 4 bases from V and 0 from J; bases not matched to a gene: 11. The CDR3 sequence is CASSVPGQGARSSGANVLTF. The DNA for the CDR3 is TGTGCCAGCAGCGTACCGGGACAGGGGGCCAGAAGCTCTGGGGCCAACGTCCTGACTTTC.

This rearrangement joins TRBV5-1 to TRBJ1-2; the D is unclear. CDR1 is SGHRS, CDR2 YFSETQ, per germline. V lost 6 bases and J 2 bases, leaving 14 bases between the germline ends. CDR3 length: 14 residues. CDR3 nucleotide sequence: TGCGCCAGCACCCTGAGGAACGGAAACTATGGCTACACCTTC. This sequence encodes CASTLRNGNYGYTF.

Here the CDR3 DNA reads TGCGCCAGCAGCTCGGGATACTTGGGCGACAATGAGCAGTTCTTC. Translated, it gives CASSSGYLGDNEQFF. This rearrangement joins TRBV5-1 to TRBJ2-1; D is perhaps TRBD2 (5 bases). This CDR3 is 15 amino acids long. Germline V lookup: CDR1 SGHRS, CDR2 YFSETQ. V dropped 3 bases and J dropped 5 bases, with 15 bases sitting between them.

The J gene is TRBJ2-7, the V gene TRBV10-2; 11 bases fit TRBD1. Germline V gene sequence: CDR1 WSHSY, CDR2 SAAADI. Germline trimming cut 0 bases from V and 4 bases from J; bases unmatched to any gene: 5. This CDR3 is 16 amino acids long. CDR3: CASSESFGTGGYEQYF. The CDR3 coding sequence is TGCGCCAGCAGTGAGTCGTTTGGGACAGGGGGGTACGAGCAGTACTTC.

The rearrangement joins TRBV6-4 to TRBJ2-3; 12 bases are a match to TRBD2. V lost 4 bases and J lost 1; bases outside the gene matches: 6. CDR1 is MRHNA and CDR2 is SNTAGT in the germline V gene. The CDR3 runs 17 residues. The CDR3 here is CASSASSGGVGTDTQYF. In DNA form, the CDR3 reads TGTGCCAGCAGTGCCTCTAGCGGGGGGGTCGGCACAGATACGCAGTATTTT.

The chain is built from TRBV6-1 and TRBJ1-5, with 7 bases identical to TRBD1. Per the germline V gene, CDR1 is MNHNS and CDR2 is SASEGT. CDR3 length: 15 residues. Germline trimming cut 3 bases from V and 4 bases from J; bases unmatched to any gene: 6. In DNA, the CDR3 is TGTGCCAGCAGTGAGAACCAGGGGGTAAATCAGCCCCAGCATTTT. As protein: CASSENQGVNQPQHF.

This rearrangement joins TRBV18 to TRBJ2-3; 11 bases map to TRBD2. Germline-derived CDR1 and CDR2 are KGHSH and LQKENI. V lost 6 bases to trimming and J lost 2 bases; unmatched junction nucleotides: 4. The CDR3 runs to 15 residues. The CDR3 nucleotides are TGTGCCAGCTCGCAACTAGCGGGGGACACAGATACGCAGTATTTT. Residues: CASSQLAGDTDTQYF.

This clone was recorded only once. The chain links TRBV7-8 to TRBJ2-7, with D perhaps matching TRBD1 (7 bases). The germline V and J ends were trimmed by 5 bases and 6 bases, with 14 bases remaining between them. Germline V CDR1 and CDR2: SGHVS, FQNEAQ. The CDR3 is 13 residues long. In DNA, the CDR3 is TGTGCCAGCAGCGCGGGACAGTTAACCGAGCAGTACTTC. Amino acid sequence: CASSAGQLTEQYF. The full variable domain, in which reference TRBV7-8 and TRBJ2-7 provide the parts outside the CDR3, is GAGVSQSPRYKVAKRGQDVALRCDPISGHVSLFWYQQALGQGPEFLTYFQNEAQLDKSGLPSDRFFAERPEGSVSTLKIQRTQQEDSAVYLCASSAGQLTEQYFGPGTRLTVT.

The V and J genes are TRBV5-1 and TRBJ1-2, with D perhaps TRBD1 (5 bases). Germline V gene data show CDR1 as SGHRS and CDR2 as YFSETQ. The CDR3 consists of 14 residues. V gave up 2 bases and J gave up 0 bases, with 8 bases separating them. Written as DNA, the CDR3 is TGCGCCAGCAGCTTAGACAGAGCTAACTATGGCTACACCTTC. It yields the protein CASSLDRANYGYTF. The variable domain in full, completed from reference TRBV5-1 and TRBJ1-2, reads KAGVTQTPRYLIKTRGQQVTLSCSPISGHRSVSWYQQTPGQGLQFLFEYFSETQRNKGNFPGRFSGRQFSNSRSEMNVSTLELGDSALYLCASSLDRANYGYTFGSGTRLTVV.

This sequence joins TRBV7-3 and TRBJ2-3, with 9 bases identical to TRBD1. The CDR3 covers 14 residues. The germline V gene encodes CDR1 SGHTA and CDR2 FQGTGA. V lost 5 bases, J lost 3 bases, and 3 bases stayed unmatched. CDR3 DNA: TGTGCCAGCAGCCAGACAGGGGGGACAGATACGCAGTATTTT. This gives the protein CASSQTGGTDTQYF.

This chain joins TRBV5-8 and TRBJ1-2; no definite D call. This CDR3 has 16 residues. Per germline, CDR1 SGHTS and CDR2 YDEGEE. The V end was cut by 0 bases, the J end by 2 bases, with 14 bases between. The CDR3 is CASSLGRPSGNYGYTF. The CDR3 DNA sequence: TGTGCCAGCAGCTTGGGCCGGCCAAGCGGGAACTATGGCTACACCTTC. Full variable domain (remainder filled in from reference TRBV5-8 and TRBJ1-2): EAGVTQSPTHLIKTRGQQATLRCSPISGHTSVYWYQQALGLGLQFLLWYDEGEERNRGNFPPRFSGRQFPNYSSELNVNALELEDSALYLCASSLGRPSGNYGYTFGSGTRLTVV.